This TCR beta chain stems from a study of blood T cell repertoires in COVID-19. V was shortened by 0 bases and J by 1 base, with 7 bases between the two germline ends. This CDR3 has 14 residues. Germline assignment: CDR1 SGHDT and CDR2 YYEEEE. This clone was observed a single time. As processed by the authors: Estimation of nucleated cell counts relied on the amplification of reference gene primers. TCRdb's copy holds only in-frame clones and misses some; the assay was immunoSEQ multiplex PCR. That table gives V, J and clone size, and the DNA gave D and trimming. The data hold roughly 260,000 clones, with 75% to 95% observed a single time.

The sequenced sample was PBMCs or T cells enriched from blood (not recorded which). This TCR derives from a woman younger than 30 who had recovered from COVID-19. The chain carries TRBV5-6 and TRBJ1-2; D remains ambiguous. CDR3 in amino acids: CASSLVAVNYGYTF. CDR3 DNA: TGTGCCAGCAGCTTGGTAGCGGTTAACTATGGCTACACCTTC.